This TCR beta chain came from a study of shared clonotypes between healthy human individuals. Splitting of CD4+ cells produced CD45RA+ naive and CD45RA-negative memory subsets. Remarks on this clone: What it binds is unknown.

Findings and caveats of the study: Rarefaction exposed incomplete sorted-subset sequencing despite large depth. Between a few donors, naive CD4 clonotypes were shared at a level of roughly 5.5%.

Sequencing was performed with immunoSEQ multiplex PCR; in TCRdb, only in-frame clones are kept and a portion is missing. Of 1,400,000 or so clones detected, approximately 98.5% appear once; the ten largest clones hold approximately 0.4%. This CDR3 spans 14 amino acids. Trimming removed 3 bases at V and 1 base at J, with 10 bases between. Germline assignment: CDR1 LNHDA and CDR2 SQIVND (reference sequence). The sequence was collected from a man aged 25 to 45 in good health. The chain links TRBV19 to TRBJ2-7; D is undetermined. Sequencing was performed on naive CD4+ T cells sorted from blood. Subset in this sample: CD45RA+ positively selected. This CDR3 is CASSMVSGSYEQYF. The CDR3 DNA reads as TGTGCCAGTAGTATGGTGTCGGGTTCCTACGAGCAGTACTTC. Based on the CDR3 plus reference TRBV19 and TRBJ2-7, the full variable domain is DGGITQSPKYLFRKEGQNVTLSCEQNLNHDAMYWYRQDPGQGLRLIYYSQIVNDFQKGDIAEGYSVSREKKESFPLTVTSAQKNPTAFYLCASSMVSGSYEQYFGPGTRLTVT.